This T cell receptor beta chain was recorded in a study of OX40 agonist ivuxolimab in advanced cancers. Findings and caveats of the study: Expanded clones were, on average, more numerous among CD8+ T cells than CD4+.

Germline CDR1 MNHNS, CDR2 SASEGT. The length of the CDR3 is 14 residues. V was pared by 6 bases and J by 3 bases, with 14 bases between. Using immunoSEQ multiplex PCR, the repertoire was profiled, and TCRdb retains in-frame clones only, with some absent. The table includes tens of thousands of clones, 89% detected once. About this clone: Its specificity is unknown.

The TCR sequence derives from an adult with an advanced solid tumor such as melanoma, head and neck, liver or kidney cancer. The input for sequencing was CD4+ or CD8+ T cells sorted from blood, taken in a trial of the OX40 agonist ivuxolimab. The chain employs TRBV6-1 and TRBJ1-2; D possibly corresponds to TRBD1 (5 bases). The CDR3 nucleotides are TGTGCCAGCAGAATACGGGGGGTGGACTATGGCTACACCTTC. It encodes CASRIRGVDYGYTF.